These 14 T cell receptor beta chains were all obtained from the same sample, sequenced in a study of CD8+ T cells in alopecia areata (dated by TCRdb to 2016 to 2019). Libraries were constructed by the immunoSEQ multiplex PCR assay. RNA was extracted from all samples and reverse transcribed into cDNA as template for TCR sequencing. The clones in this table, taken by TCRdb from immuneACCESS, are in-frame only. Not every clone is retained; where verified, under half of the shortfall comes from an unresolved V gene, and the cause of the rest is unknown. Present in this sample are about 140,000 clones, 45% to 60% of which were seen just once. Of the sample, 15% to 20% is held by the ten largest clones. Sample time point, as interpreted from the label and publication: 4 weeks on oral tofacitinib. Reading the label with the study, this specimen's treatment or condition is: oral pan-JAK inhibitor, 5-10 mg twice daily.

Sequencing used CD8+ T cells sorted from blood, obtained at week 4, from a patient treated with tofacitinib. The source of these receptors is a human donor with alopecia areata.

The chain combines TRBV2 with TRBJ1-2; TRBD1 might be the D (5 bases). Germline values: CDR1 SNHLY, CDR2 FYNNEI. The germline V and J ends were trimmed by 2 bases and 6 bases, with 7 bases remaining between them. The CDR3 is made up of 12 amino acids. This CDR3 reads CASSESGDGYTF. CDR3 sequence (DNA): TGTGCCAGCAGTGAATCGGGGGATGGCTACACCTTC.

This clone was detected a few times. J is TRBJ2-7 and V is TRBV23-1, with 7 bases matching TRBD1. TRBV23-1 is an ORF, with its function uncertain. This CDR3 has 17 residues. After removal of 0 bases from V and 1 base from J, the junction contained 9 bases not matched to a gene. CDR3 sequence (DNA): TGCGCCAGCAGTCAATCGGATTTCGGACAGGAGTCCTACGAGCAGTACTTC. Translating gives CASSQSDFGQESYEQYF.

The genes are TRBV5-1 and TRBJ2-7, with no clear D. The CDR3 covers 15 residues. V shed 1 base and J shed 1 base, with 12 bases lying between them. The germline CDR1 and CDR2 sequences are SGHRS and YFSETQ. CDR3 region: CASSLFVDGSYEQYF. CDR3 DNA sequence: TGCGCCAGCAGCTTGTTCGTCGACGGTTCCTACGAGCAGTACTTC.

The chain is built from TRBV13 and TRBJ1-2; D gene ambiguous. Trimming stripped 4 bases from V and 0 bases from J, with 15 bases between. Germline V gene sequence: CDR1 PRHDT, CDR2 FYEKMQ (reference sequence). There are 16 residues in the CDR3. The CDR3: CASSSPGGSANYGYTF. Written as DNA, the CDR3 is TGTGCCAGCAGCTCTCCCGGAGGGTCAGCTAACTATGGCTACACCTTC.

V and J are TRBV2 and TRBJ2-7; D is unresolved. Trimming pared 6 bases from V and 3 bases from J, leaving 15 bases between. Germline CDR1 SNHLY, CDR2 FYNNEI. There are 14 residues in the CDR3. The CDR3, as DNA: TGTGCCAGCAGCGCCCTAAGGTCGGGCTACGAGCAGTACTTC. It encodes CASSALRSGYEQYF.

The chain couples TRBV20-1 to TRBJ2-7, with D unclear. The V end was cut by 4 bases, the J end by 7 bases, with 11 bases between. The germline V gene encodes CDR1 DFQATT and CDR2 SNEGSKA (reference sequence). The length of the CDR3 is 11 residues. The CDR3 DNA follows: TGCAGTGCTAACGTGGTTGAGGAGCAGTACTTC. This gives the protein CSANVVEEQYF.

This clone came up a few times. The chain joins TRBV23-1 to TRBJ2-1; no reliable D call. TRBV23-1 has ORF status, its function being uncertain. Trimming took 4 bases from V and 5 from J, leaving 12 bases between them. The CDR3 totals 14 residues. CDR3 in DNA: TGCGCCAGCAGTCCGTGGCGCAACCACAATGAGCAGTTCTTC. Translated: CASSPWRNHNEQFF.

This clone was seen a handful of times. This chain's CDR3 is CASSDVGNSPLHF. The DNA for the CDR3 is TGTGCCAGCAGTGATGTGGGGAATTCACCCCTCCACTTT. This chain uses TRBV25-1 with TRBJ1-6, with D unclear. The CDR3 runs to 13 residues. The V end lost 3 bases, the J end lost 7 bases, and 7 bases lay between the germline ends. The germline gives CDR1 MGHDK, CDR2 SYGVNS. Combining the CDR3 with reference TRBV25-1 and TRBJ1-6 gives the whole variable domain EADIYQTPRYLVIGTGKKITLECSQTMGHDKMYWYQQDPGMELHLIHYSYGVNSTEKGDLSSESTVSRIRTEHFPLTLESARPSHTSQYLCASSDVGNSPLHFGNGTRLTVT.

This clone was observed a few times. The chain carries TRBV29-1 and TRBJ2-5; D may be TRBD2 (6 bases). Trimming pared 8 bases from V and 1 base from J, leaving 14 bases between. Germline V gives CDR1 SQVTM, CDR2 ANQGSEA. The length of the CDR3 is 13 residues. The CDR3 DNA follows: TGCAGCCACCGGGACGGGGGCCAAGAGACCCAGTACTTC. This translates into CSHRDGGQETQYF.

Remarks on this clone: Other DNA sequences in this sample translate to the same CDR3. V gene TRBV7-9 combines with J gene TRBJ1-1, with D uncertain. This CDR3 comprises 12 residues. V lost 3 bases to trimming and J lost 4 bases, with 6 bases between them. Germline CDR1 and CDR2: SEHNR and FQNEAQ (reference sequence). CDR3 DNA sequence: TGTGCCAGCAGCTTTTCAGGCACTGAAGCTTTCTTT. It yields the protein CASSFSGTEAFF.

The J gene is TRBJ2-5, the V gene TRBV30; perhaps TRBD2 as D (5 bases). Germline assignment: CDR1 GTSNPN and CDR2 SVGIG (reference sequence). The CDR3 runs 13 residues. V gave up 0 bases and J gave up 3 bases, with 8 bases separating them. The CDR3: CAWSVIAKETQYF. CDR3 bases: TGTGCCTGGAGTGTAATAGCGAAAGAGACCCAGTACTTC.

The chain recombines TRBV27 with TRBJ1-5; possibly TRBD1 for D (6 bases). The CDR3 sequence is 14 residues long. V was shortened by 3 bases and J by 5 bases, with 11 bases between the two germline ends. Germline assignment: CDR1 MNHEY and CDR2 SMNVEV (reference sequence). CDR3 sequence reads: CASSLDSVHQPQHF. Here the CDR3 DNA reads TGTGCCAGCAGTTTGGACAGCGTACATCAGCCCCAGCATTTT.

The chain employs TRBV14 and TRBJ2-3; TRBD2 aligns across 7 bases. The CDR3 extends over 15 amino acids. Germline CDR1 SGHDN, CDR2 FVKESK. V shed 3 bases, J shed 2 bases, and the junction held 5 bases outside the gene matches. CDR3 loop: CASSQGSGITDTQYF. The CDR3, as DNA: TGTGCCAGCAGCCAGGGGAGCGGGATCACAGATACGCAGTATTTT.

The chain uses TRBV29-1 and TRBJ2-3; 7 bases are shared with TRBD2. After removal of 7 bases from V and 1 base from J, the junction contained 8 bases not matched to a gene. This CDR3 is 14 amino acids long. Germline V lookup: CDR1 SQVTM, CDR2 ANQGSEA. For the CDR3, the DNA is TGCAGCGCTCACCCGGGACTACGCACAGATACGCAGTATTTT. This codes for CSAHPGLRTDTQYF.